The 18 T cell receptor beta chains listed next were all sequenced from one sample in a study of OX40 agonist ivuxolimab in advanced cancers. Sequencing used immunoSEQ multiplex PCR; TCRdb keeps in-frame clones, though not all of them. The sample consists of some 45,000 clones, approximately 80% of them appearing once. The material was CD4+ or CD8+ T cells sorted from blood, obtained in a trial of the OX40 agonist ivuxolimab. The receptors originated from an adult with an advanced solid tumor such as melanoma, head and neck, liver or kidney cancer.

This clone occurred a few times. The chain recombines TRBV5-4 with TRBJ1-3; a weak D match, TRBD1 (5 bases). CDR1 SGHNT and CDR2 YYREEE come from the germline V gene (reference sequence). CDR3 length: 14 residues. Trimming stripped 4 bases from V and 4 bases from J, with 12 bases between. CDR3 nucleotide sequence: TGTGCCAGCAGCGCCGGGACCGCAGGAAACACCATATATTTT. It codes for CASSAGTAGNTIYF.

The chain is built from TRBV11-3 and TRBJ1-3; D not resolved. With 3 bases removed from V and 0 bases from J, the gap between germline ends came to 6 bases. The V gene's germline CDR1 is SGHNT and CDR2 YENEEA. The length of the CDR3 is 14 residues. CDR3 residues: CASSFTNSGNTIYF. The CDR3 bases are TGTGCCAGCAGCTTCACCAACTCTGGAAACACCATATATTTT.

J is TRBJ2-1 and V is TRBV11-2; D unclear. The germline V gene has CDR1 SGHAT and CDR2 FQNNGV. V lost 5 bases and J lost 6, with 11 bases in between. The CDR3 spans 13 residues. The CDR3 protein is CASSKQYGNEQFF. In DNA, the CDR3 is TGTGCCAGCAGCAAACAGTACGGCAATGAGCAGTTCTTC. Complete variable domain (other parts from reference TRBV11-2 and TRBJ2-1): EAGVAQSPRYKIIEKRQSVAFWCNPISGHATLYWYQQILGQGPKLLIQFQNNGVVDDSQLPKDRFSAERLKGVDSTLKIQPAKLEDSAVYLCASSKQYGNEQFFGPGTRLTVL.

The chain employs TRBV4-3 and TRBJ2-1, with 9 bases that match TRBD1. The germline V gene has CDR1 LGHNA and CDR2 YSLEER. This CDR3 spans 15 amino acids. V dropped 2 bases and J dropped 7; count of bases not matched to a gene: 6. CDR3: CASSQSWTGANEQFF. The CDR3 nucleotides are TGCGCCAGCAGCCAATCTTGGACAGGGGCAAATGAGCAGTTCTTC.

The chain couples TRBV7-6 to TRBJ1-3; tentative D call: TRBD1 (5 bases). V shed 0 bases and J shed 1 base, with 13 bases lying between them. In germline, CDR1 is SGHVS, CDR2 FNYEAQ. The CDR3 length is 17 residues. In nucleotides, the CDR3 is TGTGCCAGCAGCTTAGCGGGGTCTGGGACTTCTGGAAACACCATATATTTT. It translates to CASSLAGSGTSGNTIYF.

The J gene is TRBJ2-5, the V gene TRBV5-1; TRBD1 matches at 11 bases. CDR3 length: 16 residues. CDR1 and CDR2 from the germline V gene are SGHRS and YFSETQ. J gave up 4 bases and V 6 bases, and 11 bases lay outside the gene matches. CDR3 region: CASTAGTGGNGETQYF. CDR3 nucleotide sequence: TGCGCCAGCACTGCCGGGACAGGGGGTAATGGAGAGACCCAGTACTTC. The complete variable domain, with remaining parts taken from reference TRBV5-1 and TRBJ2-5, reads KAGVTQTPRYLIKTRGQQVTLSCSPISGHRSVSWYQQTPGQGLQFLFEYFSETQRNKGNFPGRFSGRQFSNSRSEMNVSTLELGDSALYLCASTAGTGGNGETQYFGPGTRLLVL.

The gene calls are TRBV5-1 and TRBJ2-7; TRBD2 is a possible D gene (6 bases). The CDR3 is 13 residues long. Germline values: CDR1 SGHRS, CDR2 YFSETQ. Between the trimmed V and J ends, which lost 1 base and 4 bases, there was a span of 9 bases. The CDR3 loop reads CASSLTGVYEQYF. The CDR3, as DNA: TGCGCCAGCAGCTTGACGGGGGTGTACGAGCAGTACTTC.

This chain connects TRBV6-5 to TRBJ1-3; TRBD1 matches 7 bases. CDR1 is MNHEY and CDR2 is SVGAGI in the germline V gene. The CDR3 has 16 amino acids. V lost 0 bases to trimming and J lost 3 bases; unmatched junction nucleotides: 5. The CDR3 sequence is CASSYSRTGVGNTIYF. The DNA for the CDR3 is TGTGCCAGCAGTTACTCGAGAACAGGGGTTGGAAACACCATATATTTT.

The CDR3 DNA is TGTGCCTGGAGGCCCGATGGACTCCTAAATGAAGCTTTCTTT. Amino acids: CAWRPDGLLNEAFF. This chain uses TRBV30 with TRBJ1-1; the D is unclear. The germline V gene encodes CDR1 GTSNPN and CDR2 SVGIG (reference sequence). The CDR3 has 14 residues. V lost 3 bases and J 7 bases, leaving 18 bases between the germline ends.

The J gene is TRBJ1-2, the V gene TRBV2, with D possibly being TRBD1 (6 bases). V was trimmed by 8 bases and J by 9 bases, leaving 19 bases between them. Germline values: CDR1 SNHLY, CDR2 FYNNEI. This CDR3 has 13 residues. The CDR3 reads CASVTDSHLSYTF. The CDR3 nucleotides are TGTGCCAGCGTAACGGACAGCCACCTAAGCTACACCTTC.

This chain connects TRBV30 to TRBJ2-6, with D unresolved. Germline V gene lookup returns CDR1 GTSNPN and CDR2 SVGIG (reference sequence). The CDR3 loop spans 16 amino acids. V was shortened by 3 bases and J by 0 bases, with 12 bases between the two germline ends. Here the CDR3 DNA reads TGTGCCTGGAGCAGCCCACTGAACTCTGGGGCCAACGTCCTGACTTTC. This sequence encodes CAWSSPLNSGANVLTF.

The chain joins TRBV6-5 to TRBJ1-4; D might be TRBD1 (5 bases). The CDR3 sequence is 16 residues long. CDR1 is MNHEY, CDR2 SVGAGI, per germline. V was cut by 4 bases and J by 4 bases, with 16 bases left in between. CDR3 sequence (DNA): TGTGCCAGCAGTTTATTACAGGAGAAGGGTAATGAAAAACTGTTTTTT. Its protein is CASSLLQEKGNEKLFF.

The chain links TRBV27 to TRBJ1-2, with D maybe TRBD1 (5 bases). Trimming left V 3 bases short and J 3 bases short, with 11 bases between. In germline, CDR1 is MNHEY, CDR2 SMNVEV (reference sequence). This CDR3 contains 14 residues. The CDR3 region has the DNA TGTGCCAGCAGTTTTGGGCAGGGTGACTATGGCTACACCTTC. Its protein is CASSFGQGDYGYTF.

This clone was seen a handful of times. The J gene is TRBJ1-5, the V gene TRBV19; no clear D. The V gene's germline CDR1 is LNHDA and CDR2 SQIVND (reference sequence). The CDR3 spans 15 residues. The V and J ends lost 5 bases and 0 bases respectively, with 11 bases between them. The CDR3 sequence: CASSWSAYSNQPQHF. In nucleotides, the CDR3 is TGTGCCAGTAGTTGGTCAGCATATAGCAATCAGCCCCAGCATTTT. The full variable domain, its missing parts supplied by reference TRBV19 and TRBJ1-5, is DGGITQSPKYLFRKEGQNVTLSCEQNLNHDAMYWYRQDPGQGLRLIYYSQIVNDFQKGDIAEGYSVSREKKESFPLTVTSAQKNPTAFYLCASSWSAYSNQPQHFGDGTRLSIL.

The chain combines TRBV6-1 with TRBJ2-3; possible D gene TRBD2, 6 bases. Germline CDR1 reads MNHNS; CDR2 reads SASEGT. V lost 6 bases and J lost 0, with 10 bases in between. CDR3 size: 14 residues. CDR3 loop: CASRRGFSTDTQYF. CDR3 bases: TGTGCCAGCAGACGGGGGTTTAGCACAGATACGCAGTATTTT.

The rearrangement uses TRBV18 and TRBJ2-7; 7 nucleotides match TRBD1. The germline gives CDR1 KGHSH, CDR2 LQKENI. The CDR3 covers 14 residues. Losses at the gene ends were 5 bases for V and 4 bases for J; bases not matched to a gene: 8. CDR3 sequence (DNA): TGTGCCAGCTCAACGTGGCAGGGGGTTTACGAGCAGTACTTC. Amino acids: CASSTWQGVYEQYF.

The rearrangement joins TRBV18 to TRBJ1-3; D call uncertain. V lost 2 bases and J lost 1, with 3 bases in between. This CDR3 is 13 amino acids long. Germline CDR1 is KGHSH and CDR2 is LQKENI. CDR3 coding DNA: TGTGCCAGCTCACCAGGTTCTGGAAACACCATATATTTT. It encodes CASSPGSGNTIYF.

On this clone: An end of the junction does not agree with germline; a read error may underlie this. J is TRBJ2-6 and V is TRBV6-5, with 7 nucleotides matching TRBD1. This CDR3 spans 14 amino acids. Per the germline V gene, CDR1 is MNHEY and CDR2 is SVGAGI. DNA of the CDR3: TGTGCCACTCGCAGGGGGTCTGGGGCCAACGTCCTGGCTTTC. Amino acids: CATRRGSGANVLAF.